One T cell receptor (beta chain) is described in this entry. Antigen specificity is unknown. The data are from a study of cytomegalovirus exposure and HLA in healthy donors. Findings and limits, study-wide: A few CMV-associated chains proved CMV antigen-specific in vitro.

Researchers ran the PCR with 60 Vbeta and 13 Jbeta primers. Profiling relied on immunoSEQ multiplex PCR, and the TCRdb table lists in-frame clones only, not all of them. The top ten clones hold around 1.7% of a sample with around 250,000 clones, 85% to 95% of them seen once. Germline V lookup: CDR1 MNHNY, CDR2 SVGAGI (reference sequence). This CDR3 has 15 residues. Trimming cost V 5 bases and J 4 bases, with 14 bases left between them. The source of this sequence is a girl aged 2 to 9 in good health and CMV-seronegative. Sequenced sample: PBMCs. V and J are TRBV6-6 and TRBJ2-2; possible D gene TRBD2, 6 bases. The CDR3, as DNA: TGTGCCAGCAGTACGGGAGTGGGGGTCACCGGGGAGCTGTTTTTT. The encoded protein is CASSTGVGVTGELFF.